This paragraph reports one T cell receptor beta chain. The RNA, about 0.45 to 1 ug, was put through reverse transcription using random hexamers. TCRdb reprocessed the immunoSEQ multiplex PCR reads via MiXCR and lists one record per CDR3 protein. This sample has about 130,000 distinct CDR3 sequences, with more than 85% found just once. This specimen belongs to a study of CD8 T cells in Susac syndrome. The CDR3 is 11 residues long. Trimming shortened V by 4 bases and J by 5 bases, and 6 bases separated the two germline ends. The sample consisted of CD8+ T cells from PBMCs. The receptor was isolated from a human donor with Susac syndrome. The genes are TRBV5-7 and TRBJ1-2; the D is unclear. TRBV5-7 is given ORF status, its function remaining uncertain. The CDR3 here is CASSVWYGYTF. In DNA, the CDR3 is TGTGCCAGCAGCGTATGGTATGGCTACACCTTC.